The rows below give T cell receptor beta chains drawn from one sample of a study of blood T cell repertoires in COVID-19. The data were produced by immunoSEQ multiplex PCR, yet TCRdb's version contains in-frame clones alone and is incomplete. There are under 300,000 clones in the sample; 75% to 90% occur only once, and over 2% lies in the top ten. The sequenced material came from PBMCs or T cells enriched from blood (not recorded which). These receptors were taken from a woman aged 18 to 35 who had recovered from COVID-19. The CDR3 runs from the conserved cysteine through the conserved F or W. A D gene is named only where the DNA matches it firmly. Rows give clone size only sometimes, using once, few, many, or a class for an expanded clone.

>-|-|TRBJ2-7|TRBV10-1
TGCGCCAGCAGCCCCGGCTGGGGACTTGACCAATACTTC
CASSPGWGLDQYF
>-|-|TRBJ1-1|TRBV7-9
TGTGCCAGCAGCTTAGTAGCGGTTGGGGTTGAGATAAAAGCTTTCTTT
CASSLVAVGVEIKAFF
>-|-|TRBJ1-1|TRBV28
TGTGCCAGCCAAACGCCCTACTCGAACACTGAAGCTTTCTTT
CASQTPYSNTEAFF
>-|-|TRBJ1-1|TRBV29-1
TGCAGCGTTGAATTCCAGTTTCTGAACACTGAAGCTTTCTTT
CSVEFQFLNTEAFF
>-|-|TRBJ1-5|TRBV4-1
TGCGCCAGCAGCCTCCACTGGGGGGGCAATCAGCCCCAGCATTTT
CASSLHWGGNQPQHF
>-|few|TRBJ2-7|TRBV5-3
TGTGCCAGAAGCCTCGGACTCCCGTACTTC
CARSLGLPYF
>-|-|TRBJ1-2|TRBV7-2
TGTGCCAGCAGCTTAGCGACAGCCAACTATGGCTACACCTTC
CASSLATANYGYTF
>TRBD1|-|TRBJ1-2|TRBV7-2
TGTGCCAGCAGCCGCAAAACAGGGGTGATGGAGCATGGCTACACCTTC
CASSRKTGVMEHGYTF
>-|-|TRBJ1-1|TRBV11-3
TGTGCCAGCAGCTTCGGGGAGAACACTGAAGCTTTCTTT
CASSFGENTEAFF
>-|once|TRBJ1-2|TRBV28
TGTGCCAGCAGTTCCCCGGGGTTTTATGGCTACACCTTC
CASSSPGFYGYTF
>-|-|TRBJ1-6|TRBV9
TGTGCCAGCAGCGTAGACTATTCACCCCTCCACTTT
CASSVDYSPLHF
>TRBD1|-|TRBJ1-1|TRBV2
TGTGCCAGCAGTTACAGGGGCCCAGGGACTGAAGCTTTCTTT
CASSYRGPGTEAFF
>-|-|TRBJ2-7|TRBV9
TGTGCCAGCAGCCCTGGTGGCAGGGCCTACGAGCAGTACTTC
CASSPGGRAYEQYF
>-|-|TRBJ2-5|TRBV7-6
TGTGCCAGCAGCCCTATGAGAGGCGAGACCCAGTACTTC
CASSPMRGETQYF
>-|-|TRBJ1-6|TRBV10-2
TGCGCCAGCAGTGCCGGGACACTTTATAATTCACCCCTCCACTTT
CASSAGTLYNSPLHF
>-|-|TRBJ2-7|TRBV21-1
TGTGCCAGCAGCAAGATTAAGGGTACAGGGTCCTACGAGCAGTACTTC
CASSKIKGTGSYEQYF
>-|-|TRBJ1-5|TRBV7-9
TGTGCCAGCAGCTTTTGGAGATCAGATAGCAATCAGCCCCAGCATTTT
CASSFWRSDSNQPQHF
>TRBD2|-|TRBJ2-7|TRBV20-1
TGCAGTGCTAGTCCCTGGCGGGGGGGCTACGAGCAGTACTTC
CSASPWRGGYEQYF
>TRBD2|-|TRBJ2-5|TRBV6-1
TGTGCCAGCAGTGAATGGAGAGTAGCGGGACCTGGGGAGACCCAGTACTTC
CASSEWRVAGPGETQYF
>TRBD2|-|TRBJ2-7|TRBV16
TGTGCCAGCAGCCAATCTTCGGTGGGCGCGCGGGGGGACTACGAGCAGTACTTC
CASSQSSVGARGDYEQYF
>-|-|TRBJ2-7|TRBV10-3
TGTGCCATCAGTGAGCAGGAAAGCTACGAGCAGTACTTC
CAISEQESYEQYF
>-|-|TRBJ2-5|TRBV6-5
TGTGCCAGCAGTCCCGACGACATCGTCGGGGCCCAGTACTTC
CASSPDDIVGAQYF
>-|-|TRBJ1-1|TRBV29-1
TGCAGCGTTGAAACAGGCGACACTGAAGCTTTCTTT
CSVETGDTEAFF
>-|-|TRBJ1-5|TRBV6-5
TGTGCCAGCAGTTACGTAGGGGATCAGCCCCAGCATTTT
CASSYVGDQPQHF
>-|-|TRBJ1-1|TRBV18
TGTGCCAGCTCGTCCACGGGGAACACTGAAGCTTTCTTT
CASSSTGNTEAFF
>TRBD1|-|TRBJ1-2|TRBV5-1
TGCGCCAGCAGCAGGGGTGGACAGGGAAACTATGGCTACACCTTC
CASSRGGQGNYGYTF
>TRBD1|once|TRBJ1-4|TRBV5-1
TGCGCCAGCAGCTTAGAGACAGGGGGAATTCCCGGAATGGGAAAACTGTTTTTT
CASSLETGGIPGMGKLFF
>TRBD2|once|TRBJ2-1|TRBV3-1/TRBV3-2
TGTGCCAGCAGCCAAGAGAGGCTTAGCGGGGGGGCCCGCGAGCAGTTCTTC
CASSQERLSGGAREQFF
>TRBD2|-|TRBJ2-1|TRBV7-6
TGTGCCAGCAGCTTAGAAGGACTAGTCGAACACAATGAGCAGTTCTTC
CASSLEGLVEHNEQFF
>-|once|TRBJ1-3|TRBV12-3/TRBV12-4
TGTGCCAGCAGTGTCAGGGTTGGAAACACCATATATTTT
CASSVRVGNTIYF
>-|-|TRBJ1-3|TRBV4-1
TGCGCCAGCAGCCAAGATACCGGAGCTGGAAACACCATATATTTT
CASSQDTGAGNTIYF
>-|-|TRBJ1-3|TRBV2
TGTGCCAGCAGTGAAAGTACAGGGCCCTCTGGAAACACCATATATTTT
CASSESTGPSGNTIYF
>TRBD2|-|TRBJ2-2|TRBV4-2
TGTGCCAGCAGCCAAGACCCAGCGGGGGGGCCCCACACCGGGGAGCTGTTTTTT
CASSQDPAGGPHTGELFF
>TRBD1|-|TRBJ2-1|TRBV7-9
TGTGCCAGCAGCCCCCCGGACAGGGGTGGTTACAATGAGCAGTTCTTC
CASSPPDRGGYNEQFF
>TRBD1|once|TRBJ1-4|TRBV2
TGTGCCAGCAGTGATAAGTTAGGGACAGATGAAAAACTGTTTTTT
CASSDKLGTDEKLFF
>-|-|TRBJ2-3|TRBV2
TGTGCCAGCAGTGAAGTAGGGGACTGGAGTTCAGATACGCAGTATTTT
CASSEVGDWSSDTQYF
>TRBD1|-|TRBJ2-4|TRBV18
TGTGCCAGCTCACCCCTAACAGGGGCGCCAAATCAAAACATTCAGTACTTC
CASSPLTGAPNQNIQYF
>-|once|TRBJ2-1|TRBV9
TGTGCCAGCAGCTCAGGAAGCAGTTCAGCCTACAATGAGCAGTTCTTC
CASSSGSSSAYNEQFF
>-|-|TRBJ1-6|TRBV2
TGTGCCAGCAAGGCGGGGCTTCGGCTTTCACCCCTCCACTTT
CASKAGLRLSPLHF
>-|-|TRBJ2-3|TRBV30
TGTGCCTGGAGTCTACGACTTGGGGATACGCAGTATTTT
CAWSLRLGDTQYF
>-|-|TRBJ2-5|TRBV5-1
TGCGCCAGCAGGGGTTGGGCAGGAGAGACCCAGTACTTC
CASRGWAGETQYF